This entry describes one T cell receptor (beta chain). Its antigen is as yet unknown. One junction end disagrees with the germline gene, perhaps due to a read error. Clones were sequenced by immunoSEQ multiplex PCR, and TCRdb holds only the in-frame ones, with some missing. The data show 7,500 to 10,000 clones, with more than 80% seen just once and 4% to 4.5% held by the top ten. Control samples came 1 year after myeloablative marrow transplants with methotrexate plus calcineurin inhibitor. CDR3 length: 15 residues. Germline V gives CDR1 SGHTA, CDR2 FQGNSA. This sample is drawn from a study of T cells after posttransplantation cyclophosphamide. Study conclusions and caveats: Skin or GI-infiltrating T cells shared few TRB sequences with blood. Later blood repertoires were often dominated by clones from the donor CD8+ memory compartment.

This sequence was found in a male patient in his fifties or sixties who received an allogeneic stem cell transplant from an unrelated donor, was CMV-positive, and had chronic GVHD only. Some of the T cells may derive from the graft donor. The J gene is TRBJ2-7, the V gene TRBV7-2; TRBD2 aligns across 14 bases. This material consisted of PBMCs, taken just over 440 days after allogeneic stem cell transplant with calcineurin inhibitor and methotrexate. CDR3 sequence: CASSPIPGLAGEKHF. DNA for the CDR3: TGTGCCAGCAGCCCAATTCCGGGACTAGCGGGGGAGAAGCACTTC.